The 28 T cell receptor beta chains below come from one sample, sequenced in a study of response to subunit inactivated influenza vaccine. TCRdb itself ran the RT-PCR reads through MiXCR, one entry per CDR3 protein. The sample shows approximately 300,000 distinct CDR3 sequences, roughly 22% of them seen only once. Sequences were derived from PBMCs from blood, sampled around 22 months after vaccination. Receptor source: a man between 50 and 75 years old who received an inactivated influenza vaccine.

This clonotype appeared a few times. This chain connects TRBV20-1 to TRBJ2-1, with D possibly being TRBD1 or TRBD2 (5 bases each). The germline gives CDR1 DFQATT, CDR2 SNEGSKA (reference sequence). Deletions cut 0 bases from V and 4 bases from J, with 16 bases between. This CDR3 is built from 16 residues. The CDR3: CSAREVGRAAYNEQFF. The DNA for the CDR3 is TGCAGTGCTAGAGAAGTGGGGCGGGCCGCATACAATGAGCAGTTCTTC.

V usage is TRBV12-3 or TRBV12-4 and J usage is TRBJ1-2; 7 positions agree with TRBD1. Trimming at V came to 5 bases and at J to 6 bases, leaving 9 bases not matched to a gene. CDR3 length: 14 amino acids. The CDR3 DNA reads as TGTGCCAGCAGTCTGACAGGGCGGCTAGATGGCTACACCTTC. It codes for CASSLTGRLDGYTF.

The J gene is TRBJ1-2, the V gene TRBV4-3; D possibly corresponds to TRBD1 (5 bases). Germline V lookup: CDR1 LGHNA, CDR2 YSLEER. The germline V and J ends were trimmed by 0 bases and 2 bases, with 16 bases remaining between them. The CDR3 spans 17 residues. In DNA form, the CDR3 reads TGCGCCAGCAGCCAAGATGGATTTAGGGGTATAAACTATGGCTACACCTTC. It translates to CASSQDGFRGINYGYTF.

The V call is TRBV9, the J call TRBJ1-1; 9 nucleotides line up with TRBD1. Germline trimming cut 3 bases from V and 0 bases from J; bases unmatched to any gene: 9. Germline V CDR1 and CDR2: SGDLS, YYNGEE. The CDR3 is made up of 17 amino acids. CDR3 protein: CASSEPTGGTLNTEAFF. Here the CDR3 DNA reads TGTGCCAGCAGCGAGCCGACAGGGGGAACATTGAACACTGAAGCTTTCTTT.

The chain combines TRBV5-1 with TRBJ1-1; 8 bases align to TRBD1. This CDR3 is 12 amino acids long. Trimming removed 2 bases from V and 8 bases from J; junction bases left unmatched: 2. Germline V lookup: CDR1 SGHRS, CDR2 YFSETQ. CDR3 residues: CASSLQGVEAFF. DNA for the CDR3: TGCGCCAGCAGCTTACAGGGGGTAGAAGCTTTCTTT. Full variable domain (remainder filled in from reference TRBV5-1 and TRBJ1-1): KAGVTQTPRYLIKTRGQQVTLSCSPISGHRSVSWYQQTPGQGLQFLFEYFSETQRNKGNFPGRFSGRQFSNSRSEMNVSTLELGDSALYLCASSLQGVEAFFGQGTRLTVV.

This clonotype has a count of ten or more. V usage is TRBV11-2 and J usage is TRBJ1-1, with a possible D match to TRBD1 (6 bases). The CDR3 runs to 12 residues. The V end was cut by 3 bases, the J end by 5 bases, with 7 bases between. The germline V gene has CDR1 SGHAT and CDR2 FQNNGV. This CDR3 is CASSLGATEAFF. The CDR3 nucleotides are TGTGCCAGCAGCTTGGGGGCGACTGAAGCTTTCTTT.

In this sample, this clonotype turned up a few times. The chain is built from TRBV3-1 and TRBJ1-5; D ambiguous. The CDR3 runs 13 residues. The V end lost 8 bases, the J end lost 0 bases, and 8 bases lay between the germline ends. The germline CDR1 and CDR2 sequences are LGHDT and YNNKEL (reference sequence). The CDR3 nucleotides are TGTGCCAGCGCGGCGGATAGCAATCAGCCCCAGCATTTT. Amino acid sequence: CASAADSNQPQHF. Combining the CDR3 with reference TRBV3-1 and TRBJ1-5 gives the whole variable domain DTAVSQTPKYLVTQMGNDKSIKCEQNLGHDTMYWYKQDSKKFLKIMFSYNNKELIINETVPNRFSPKSPDKAHLNLHINSLELGDSAVYFCASAADSNQPQHFGDGTRLSIL.

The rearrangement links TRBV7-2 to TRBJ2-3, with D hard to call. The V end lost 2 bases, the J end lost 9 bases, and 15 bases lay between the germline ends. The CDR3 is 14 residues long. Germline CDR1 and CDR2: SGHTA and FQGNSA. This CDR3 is CASSLPRQRETQYF. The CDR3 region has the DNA TGTGCCAGCAGCTTACCTCGTCAACGAGAGACGCAGTATTTT.

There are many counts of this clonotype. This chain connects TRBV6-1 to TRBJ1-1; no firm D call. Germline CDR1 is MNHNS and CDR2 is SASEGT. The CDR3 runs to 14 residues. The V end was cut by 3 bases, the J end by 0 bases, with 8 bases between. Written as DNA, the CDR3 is TGTGCCAGCAGTGACCTGGGCTTGAACACTGAAGCTTTCTTT. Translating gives CASSDLGLNTEAFF.

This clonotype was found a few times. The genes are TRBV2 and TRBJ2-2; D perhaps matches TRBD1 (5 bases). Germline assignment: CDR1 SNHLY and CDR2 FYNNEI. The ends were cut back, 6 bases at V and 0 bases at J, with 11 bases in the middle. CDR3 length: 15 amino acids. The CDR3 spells CASRNRISNTGELFF. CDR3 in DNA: TGTGCCAGCAGGAACAGGATATCGAACACCGGGGAGCTGTTTTTT.

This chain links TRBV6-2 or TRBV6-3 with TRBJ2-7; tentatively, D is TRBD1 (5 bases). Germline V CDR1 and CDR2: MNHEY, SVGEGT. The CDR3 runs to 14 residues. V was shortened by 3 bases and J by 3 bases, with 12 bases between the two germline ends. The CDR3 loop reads CASSYRQMYYEQYF. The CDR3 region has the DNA TGTGCCAGCAGTTATAGACAGATGTACTACGAGCAGTACTTC.

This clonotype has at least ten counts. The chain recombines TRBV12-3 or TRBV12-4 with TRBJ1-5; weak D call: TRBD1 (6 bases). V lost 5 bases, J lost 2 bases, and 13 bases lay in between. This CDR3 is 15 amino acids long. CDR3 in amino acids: CASSPTGSGNQPQHF. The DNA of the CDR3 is TGTGCCAGCAGTCCAACAGGGTCGGGCAATCAGCCCCAGCATTTT.

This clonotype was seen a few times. In DNA form, the CDR3 reads TGTGCCACCAGTGATTTGGGACGGAATTATGGCTACACCTTC. As protein: CATSDLGRNYGYTF. The chain has TRBV24-1 and TRBJ1-2; D not certain. Between the trimmed V and J ends, which lost 0 bases and 5 bases, there was a span of 9 bases. This CDR3 has 14 amino acids. Germline values: CDR1 KGHDR, CDR2 SFDVKD.

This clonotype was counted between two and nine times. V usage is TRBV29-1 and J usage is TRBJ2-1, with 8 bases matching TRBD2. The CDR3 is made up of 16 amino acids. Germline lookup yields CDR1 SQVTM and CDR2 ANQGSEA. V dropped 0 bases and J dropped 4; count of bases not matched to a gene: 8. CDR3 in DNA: TGCAGCGTTGAAGATCAAGGGACTAGATCTTACAATGAGCAGTTCTTC. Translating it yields CSVEDQGTRSYNEQFF.

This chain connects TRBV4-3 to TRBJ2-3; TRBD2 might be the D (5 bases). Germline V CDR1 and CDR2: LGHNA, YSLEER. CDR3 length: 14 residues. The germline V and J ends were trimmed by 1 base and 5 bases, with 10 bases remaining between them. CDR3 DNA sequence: TGCGCCAGCAGCCAAGTCTGGGGAGTAGATACGCAGTATTTT. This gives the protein CASSQVWGVDTQYF.

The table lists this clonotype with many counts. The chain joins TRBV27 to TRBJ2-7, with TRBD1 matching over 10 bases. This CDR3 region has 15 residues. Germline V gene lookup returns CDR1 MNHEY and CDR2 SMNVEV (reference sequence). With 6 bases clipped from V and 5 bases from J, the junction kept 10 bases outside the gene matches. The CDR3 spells CASRELWDRGHEQYF. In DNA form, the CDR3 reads TGTGCCAGCAGGGAATTATGGGACAGGGGCCACGAGCAGTACTTC.

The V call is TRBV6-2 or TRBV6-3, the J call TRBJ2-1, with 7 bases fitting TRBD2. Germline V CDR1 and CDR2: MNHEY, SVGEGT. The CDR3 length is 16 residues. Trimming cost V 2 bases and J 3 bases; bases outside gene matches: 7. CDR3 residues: CASSYGDPSGYNEQFF. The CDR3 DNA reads TGTGCCAGCAGTTACGGTGATCCTAGCGGCTACAATGAGCAGTTCTTC.

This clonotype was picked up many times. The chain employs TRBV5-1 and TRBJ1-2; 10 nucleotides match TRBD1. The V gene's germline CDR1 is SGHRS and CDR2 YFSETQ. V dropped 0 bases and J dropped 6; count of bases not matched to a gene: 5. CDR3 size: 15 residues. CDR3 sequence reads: CASSLAMGQGNGYTF. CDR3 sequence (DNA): TGCGCCAGCAGCTTGGCAATGGGACAGGGGAATGGCTACACCTTC.

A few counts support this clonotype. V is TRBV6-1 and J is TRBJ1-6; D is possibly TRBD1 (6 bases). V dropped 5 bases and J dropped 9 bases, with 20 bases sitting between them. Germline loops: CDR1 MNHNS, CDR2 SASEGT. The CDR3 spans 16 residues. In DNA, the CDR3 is TGTGCCAGCAGTAAACAGGGTTTACCGGCGGGTTCACCCCTCCACTTT. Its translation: CASSKQGLPAGSPLHF.

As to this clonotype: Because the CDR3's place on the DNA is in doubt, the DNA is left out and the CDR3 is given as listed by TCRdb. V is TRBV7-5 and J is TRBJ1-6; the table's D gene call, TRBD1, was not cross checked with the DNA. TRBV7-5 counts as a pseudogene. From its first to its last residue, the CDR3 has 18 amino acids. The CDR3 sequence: CISVPEAPQYRANSPLHF.

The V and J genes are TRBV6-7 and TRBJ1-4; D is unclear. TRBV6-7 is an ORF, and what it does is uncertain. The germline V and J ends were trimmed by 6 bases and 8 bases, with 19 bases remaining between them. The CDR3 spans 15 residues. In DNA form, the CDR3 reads TGTGCCAGCAGCCCCCCGTCCGCCGCCAAAGAAAAACTGTTTTTT. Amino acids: CASSPPSAAKEKLFF.

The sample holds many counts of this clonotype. The CDR3 is CASRSSYNSPLHF. In nucleotides, the CDR3 is TGTGCCAGCAGAAGCTCCTATAATTCACCCCTCCACTTT. The chain employs TRBV27 and TRBJ1-6; D ambiguous. Germline CDR1 MNHEY, CDR2 SMNVEV (reference sequence). The CDR3 sequence is 13 residues long. The ends were cut back, 6 bases at V and 0 bases at J, with 3 bases in the middle.

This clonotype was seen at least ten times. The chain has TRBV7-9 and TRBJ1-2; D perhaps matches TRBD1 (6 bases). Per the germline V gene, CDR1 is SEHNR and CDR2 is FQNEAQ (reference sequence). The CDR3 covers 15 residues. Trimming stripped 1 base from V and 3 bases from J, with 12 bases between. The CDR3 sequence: CASSLGLGADYGYTF. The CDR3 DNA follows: TGTGCCAGCAGCTTAGGACTGGGGGCAGACTATGGCTACACCTTC.

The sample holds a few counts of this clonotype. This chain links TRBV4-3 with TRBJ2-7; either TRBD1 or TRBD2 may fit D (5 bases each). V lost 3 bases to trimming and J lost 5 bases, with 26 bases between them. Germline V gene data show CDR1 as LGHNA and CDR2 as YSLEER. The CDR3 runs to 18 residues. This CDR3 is CASSQSPISGPGNNEQYF. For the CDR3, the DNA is TGCGCCAGCAGCCAGTCGCCCATATCGGGGCCAGGAAACAACGAGCAGTACTTC.

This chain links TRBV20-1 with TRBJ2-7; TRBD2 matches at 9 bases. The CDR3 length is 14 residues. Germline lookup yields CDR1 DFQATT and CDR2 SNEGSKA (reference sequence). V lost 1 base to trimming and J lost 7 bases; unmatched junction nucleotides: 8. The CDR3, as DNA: TGCAGTGCTAGAGGTTTAGCGGGAGATCGGGAGCAGTACTTC. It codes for CSARGLAGDREQYF.

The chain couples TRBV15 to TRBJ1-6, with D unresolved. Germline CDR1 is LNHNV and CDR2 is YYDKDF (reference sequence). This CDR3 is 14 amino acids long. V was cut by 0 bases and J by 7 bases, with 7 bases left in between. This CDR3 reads CATSREGQNSPLHF. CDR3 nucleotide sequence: TGTGCCACCAGCAGAGAAGGGCAGAATTCACCCCTCCACTTT.

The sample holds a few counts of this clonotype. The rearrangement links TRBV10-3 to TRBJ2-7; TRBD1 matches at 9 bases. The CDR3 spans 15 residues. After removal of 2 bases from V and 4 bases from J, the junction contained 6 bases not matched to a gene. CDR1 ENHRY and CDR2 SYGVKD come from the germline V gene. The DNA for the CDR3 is TGTGCCATCAGTGAGCCCGGGACAGGGTTTTACGAGCAGTACTTC. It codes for CAISEPGTGFYEQYF.

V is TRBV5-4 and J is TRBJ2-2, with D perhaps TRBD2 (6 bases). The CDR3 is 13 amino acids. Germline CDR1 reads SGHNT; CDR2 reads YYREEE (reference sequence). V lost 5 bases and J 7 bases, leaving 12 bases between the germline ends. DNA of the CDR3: TGTGCCAGCAGTTTAGCGGTGGTCGGGGAGCTGTTTTTT. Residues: CASSLAVVGELFF.